In its sample, the clone carrying this TCR beta chain was seen once. Its antigen is unknown. This specimen comes from a study of Graves' ophthalmopathy and Graves' hyperthyroidism. Findings of the study overall: Most expanded clonotypes in thyroid above 0.001 frequency also showed up in blood.

RNA transcripts were the template, and TCR beta CDR3 regions were amplified from them. RT-PCR in the first round used HTBI primers; a second-round multiplex PCR followed. A single record per CDR3 protein comes from TCRdb applying MiXCR to the multiplex PCR reads. This table has some 750,000 distinct CDR3 sequences, 40% appearing once. J gave up 0 bases and V 3 bases, and 4 bases lay outside the gene matches. CDR3 size: 16 residues. The germline gives CDR1 MGHDK, CDR2 SYGVNS. The chain joins TRBV25-1 to TRBJ1-2; 10 positions agree with TRBD1. The sequence came from an adult man with Graves' ophthalmopathy. Sequencing input: peripheral blood. CDR3 bases: TGTGCCAGCAGTGATAGGGACAGGGGCGCTAACTATGGCTACACCTTC. It specifies CASSDRDRGANYGYTF.